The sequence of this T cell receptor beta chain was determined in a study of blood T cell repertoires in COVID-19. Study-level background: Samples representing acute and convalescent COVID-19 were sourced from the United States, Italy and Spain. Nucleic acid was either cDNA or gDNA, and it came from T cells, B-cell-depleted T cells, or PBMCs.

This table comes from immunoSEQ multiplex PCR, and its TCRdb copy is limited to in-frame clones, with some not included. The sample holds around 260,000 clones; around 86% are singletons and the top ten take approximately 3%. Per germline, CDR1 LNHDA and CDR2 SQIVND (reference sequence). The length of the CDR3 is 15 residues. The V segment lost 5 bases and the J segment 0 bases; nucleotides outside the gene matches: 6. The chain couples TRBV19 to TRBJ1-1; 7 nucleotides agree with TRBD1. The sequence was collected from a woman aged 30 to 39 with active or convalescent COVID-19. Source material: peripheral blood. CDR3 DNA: TGTGCCAGTAGTTTAAGACAGGGAATGAACACTGAAGCTTTCTTT. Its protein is CASSLRQGMNTEAFF.